The 8 T cell receptor beta chains reported below all come from one sample, sequenced in a study of CD8+ T cells in alopecia areata. Specimens obtained from alopecia areata patients comprised lesional scalp punch biopsies and peripheral blood. Sequencing templates came from extracted RNA that was reverse transcribed into cDNA. The method was immunoSEQ multiplex PCR; TCRdb's version includes in-frame clones alone and lacks a portion of them. Counted here are about 15,000 clones, 45% to 65% occurring once; the ten biggest clones make up roughly an eighth. Sequences were obtained from skin. These receptors were collected from a human donor with alopecia areata.

The genes are TRBV5-4 and TRBJ1-6; D might be TRBD1 (5 bases). V lost 5 bases and J lost 13, with 22 bases in between. The germline CDR1 and CDR2 sequences are SGHNT and YYREEE (reference sequence). The CDR3 covers 15 residues. The chain's CDR3 is CASSLSGGRRGPLHF. DNA for the CDR3: TGTGCCAGCAGTTTATCAGGAGGCCGCCGGGGGCCCCTCCACTTT.

The chain is built from TRBV15 and TRBJ2-1; D remains ambiguous. Germline V gives CDR1 LNHNV, CDR2 YYDKDF (reference sequence). The V end lost 9 bases, the J end lost 5 bases, and 11 bases lay between the germline ends. The CDR3 has 12 amino acids. This chain's CDR3 is CATSVRDNEQFF. DNA of the CDR3: TGTGCCACTAGTGTCCGCGACAATGAGCAGTTCTTC.

With respect to this clone: Other DNA sequences within the sample encode an identical CDR3. This sequence joins TRBV27 and TRBJ2-3; D is uncertain. Trimming took off 8 bases at V and 0 bases at J, with 12 bases between the two ends. Germline-derived CDR1 and CDR2 are MNHEY and SMNVEV (reference sequence). This CDR3 is built from 14 residues. For the CDR3, the DNA is TGTGCCAGCGGCTTAATGGGGAGCACAGATACGCAGTATTTT. This codes for CASGLMGSTDTQYF.

The V gene is TRBV28, the J gene TRBJ1-5; 9 bases fit TRBD1. V was clipped by 7 bases and J by 5 bases; unmatched bases: 12. Germline CDR1 MDHEN, CDR2 SYDVKM. This CDR3 has 16 amino acids. The CDR3 DNA is TGTGCCAGCAACGTCCCTGGACAGGGGTTGTATCAGCCCCAGCATTTT. It is translated as CASNVPGQGLYQPQHF.

This rearrangement joins TRBV27 to TRBJ2-7; 9 bases map to TRBD1. The CDR3 contains 15 residues. Trimming took 2 bases from V and 4 from J; bases not matched to a gene: 6. Germline CDR1 and CDR2: MNHEY and SMNVEV (reference sequence). The CDR3 DNA reads as TGTGCCAGCAGTTTAGCCGGACAGGGGTGGTACGAGCAGTACTTC. Its translation is CASSLAGQGWYEQYF.

Worth noting for this clone: An end of the junction does not agree with germline; a read error may underlie this. The CDR3 bases are TGTGCCATCAGTGACGAGTACAGATCAGGCGACGAGCGGTACTTC. The encoded protein is CAISDEYRSGDERYF. This chain connects TRBV10-3 to TRBJ2-7; D uncertain. CDR1 is ENHRY and CDR2 is SYGVKD in the germline V gene. The CDR3 is made up of 15 amino acids.

This clone was counted only a few times. The chain employs TRBV28 and TRBJ2-2, with a weak D call TRBD2 (5 bases). The CDR3 has 13 residues. CDR1 and CDR2 (germline): MDHEN, SYDVKM. V dropped 6 bases and J dropped 1 base, with 6 bases sitting between them. The CDR3 reads CASRSGNTGELFF. In DNA form, the CDR3 reads TGTGCCAGCAGGAGCGGGAACACCGGGGAGCTGTTTTTT.

The V gene is TRBV27, the J gene TRBJ2-3; D call uncertain. V lost 5 bases and J lost 2, with 5 bases in between. CDR1 is MNHEY and CDR2 is SMNVEV in the germline V gene (reference sequence). The CDR3 spans 12 residues. The CDR3 DNA reads TGTGCCAGCAGTACCGACACAGATACGCAGTATTTT. It translates to CASSTDTDTQYF.